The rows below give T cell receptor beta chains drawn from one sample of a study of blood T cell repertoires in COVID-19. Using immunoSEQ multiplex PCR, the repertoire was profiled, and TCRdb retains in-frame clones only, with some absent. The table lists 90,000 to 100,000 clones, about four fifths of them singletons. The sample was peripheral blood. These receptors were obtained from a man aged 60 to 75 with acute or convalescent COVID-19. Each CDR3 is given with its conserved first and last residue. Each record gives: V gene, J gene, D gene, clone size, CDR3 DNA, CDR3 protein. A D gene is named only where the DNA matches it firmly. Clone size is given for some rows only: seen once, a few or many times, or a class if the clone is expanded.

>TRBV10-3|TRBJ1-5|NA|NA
TGTGCCATCAGTGAGTTGGGGGCCCCCAATCAGCCCCAGCATTTT
CAISELGAPNQPQHF
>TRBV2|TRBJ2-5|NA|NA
TGTGCCAGCAATCCCCTCGAAGAGACCCAGTACTTC
CASNPLEETQYF
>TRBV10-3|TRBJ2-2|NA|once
TGTGCCATCAGTGATGGGGGGTTAGGAGCCGGGGAGCTGTTTTTT
CAISDGGLGAGELFF
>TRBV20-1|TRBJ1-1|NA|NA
TGCAGTGCTAGGAGGAACACTGAAGCTTTCTTT
CSARRNTEAFF
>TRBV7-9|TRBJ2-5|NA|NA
TGTGCCAGCAGCTTAGGGACAGTGTACCAAGAGACCCAGTACTTC
CASSLGTVYQETQYF
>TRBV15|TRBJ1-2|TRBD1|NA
TGTGCCACCAGCAGAGATGGAGCGGGACAGGGAGTCGGCTACACCTTC
CATSRDGAGQGVGYTF
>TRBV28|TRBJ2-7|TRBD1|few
TGTGCCAGCGGTTTCGGGACAGCGCCCTACGAGCAGTACTTC
CASGFGTAPYEQYF
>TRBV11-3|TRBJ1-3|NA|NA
TGTGCCAGCAGCTTTACGGGGGGAAACACCATATATTTT
CASSFTGGNTIYF
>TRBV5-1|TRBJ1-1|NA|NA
TGCGCCAGCAGCCTGGACAGCGGGAACACTGAAGCTTTCTTT
CASSLDSGNTEAFF
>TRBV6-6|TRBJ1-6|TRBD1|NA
TGTGCCAGCAACCAGGGGGGTAATTCACCCCTCCACTTT
CASNQGGNSPLHF
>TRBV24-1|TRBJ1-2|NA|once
TGTGCCACCAGTGATTTTTCAGGGATCAATGGCTACACCTTC
CATSDFSGINGYTF
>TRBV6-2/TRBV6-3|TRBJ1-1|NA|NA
TGTGCCAGCAGTCTTCCGCCAGGGGCCACTGAAGCTTTCTTT
CASSLPPGATEAFF
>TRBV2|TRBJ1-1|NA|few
TGTGCCAGCCGAATAAATCCGGGAAGCACTGAAGCTTTCTTT
CASRINPGSTEAFF
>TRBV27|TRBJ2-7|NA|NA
TGTGCCAGCAGTGCAGATTACGAGCAGTACTTC
CASSADYEQYF
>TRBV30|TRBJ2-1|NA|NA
TGTGCCTGGAGCGACAGCAATGAGCAGTTCTTC
CAWSDSNEQFF
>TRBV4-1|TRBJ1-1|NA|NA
TGCGCCAGCAGCCAAGGTGTACGCCCGGTCACTGAAGCTTTCTTT
CASSQGVRPVTEAFF
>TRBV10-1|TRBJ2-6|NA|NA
TGCGCCAGCAGTGAGGCAGCGTCTGGGGCCAACGTCCTGACTTTC
CASSEAASGANVLTF
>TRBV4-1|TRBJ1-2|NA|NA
TGCGCCAGCAGCCAAGGGGCCTTTATACAGGGTATTTATGGCTACACCTTC
CASSQGAFIQGIYGYTF
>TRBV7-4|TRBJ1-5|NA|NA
TGTGCCAGCAGCTTAGTGGCAGGGTGGGTGGGTCAGCCCCAGCATTTT
CASSLVAGWVGQPQHF
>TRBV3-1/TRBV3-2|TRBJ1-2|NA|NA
TGTGCCAGCAGCCCCCGGGACTCCCGCGGCTACACCTTC
CASSPRDSRGYTF
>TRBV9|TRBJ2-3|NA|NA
TGTGCCAGCAGCGTAGGCAGGTTGAGCACAGATACGCAGTATTTT
CASSVGRLSTDTQYF
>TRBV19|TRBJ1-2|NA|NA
TGTGCCAGTAGTATTACAGGTGACTATGGCTACACCTTC
CASSITGDYGYTF
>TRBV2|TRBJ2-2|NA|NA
TGTGCCAGCACCATACGACAGGGAGGAACCGGGGAGCTGTTTTTT
CASTIRQGGTGELFF
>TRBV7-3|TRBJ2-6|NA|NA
TGTGCCAGCAGCGACAAATCTGGGGCCAACGTCCTGACTTTC
CASSDKSGANVLTF
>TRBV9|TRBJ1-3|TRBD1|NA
TGTGCCAGCAGCCCTCGGGGGGGACAGAGCTCTGGAAACACCATATATTTT
CASSPRGGQSSGNTIYF
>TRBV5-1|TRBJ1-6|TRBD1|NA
TGCGCCAGCAGCTTCCAGACAGGGGGCATTAATTCACCCCTCCACTTT
CASSFQTGGINSPLHF
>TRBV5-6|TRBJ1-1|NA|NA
TGTGCCAGCAGCTCGCGGGTTAACACTGAAGCTTTCTTT
CASSSRVNTEAFF
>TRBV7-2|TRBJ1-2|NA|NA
TGTGCCAGCAGCTTAAACAGGGAAAGTTATGGCTACACCTTC
CASSLNRESYGYTF
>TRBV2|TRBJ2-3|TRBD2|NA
TGTGCCAGCAGCGAAATGACTAGCGGGGGATACGCAGATACGCAGTATTTT
CASSEMTSGGYADTQYF
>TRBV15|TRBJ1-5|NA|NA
TGTGCCACCAGCATTACAGGGTTGCCGAATCAGCCCCAGCATTTT
CATSITGLPNQPQHF
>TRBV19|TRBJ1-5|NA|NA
TGTGCCAGTAGTAATTGGCAGGGCCATAATAGCAATCAGCCCCAGCATTTT
CASSNWQGHNSNQPQHF
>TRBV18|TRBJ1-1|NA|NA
TGTGCCAGCTCACCACTCGGCCAGGGGCTAATGAACACTGAAGCTTTCTTT
CASSPLGQGLMNTEAFF
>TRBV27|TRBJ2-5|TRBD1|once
TGTGCCAGCAGTTCAGGGGGCCCCCAAGGGACCCAGTACTTC
CASSSGGPQGTQYF
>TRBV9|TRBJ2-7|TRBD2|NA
TGTGCCAGCAGCCCCAGGCTAGCGGGGATAAACGAGCAGTACTTC
CASSPRLAGINEQYF
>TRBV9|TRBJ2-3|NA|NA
TGTGCCAGCAGCCCCGAGGCCTCGGATACGCAGTATTTT
CASSPEASDTQYF
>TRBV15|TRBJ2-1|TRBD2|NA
TGTGCCACCAACCCGGGGGGGGTCAATGAGCAGTTCTTC
CATNPGGVNEQFF
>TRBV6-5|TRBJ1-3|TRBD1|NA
TGTGCCAGCAGGCAATCGACAGGGCAGGGAAACACCATATATTTT
CASRQSTGQGNTIYF
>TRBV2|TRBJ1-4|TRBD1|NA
TGTGCCAGCAGTGAAGTGGGACAGTCTAATGAAAAACTGTTTTTT
CASSEVGQSNEKLFF
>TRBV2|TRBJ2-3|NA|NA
TGTGCCAGCAGTGAGCAAGGGGTCACAGATACGCAGTATTTT
CASSEQGVTDTQYF
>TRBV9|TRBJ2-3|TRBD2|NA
TGTGCCAGCAGCGTAGATTTCCAAGCGGGGGGGCTCACAGATACGCAGTATTTT
CASSVDFQAGGLTDTQYF
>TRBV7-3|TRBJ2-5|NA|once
TGTGCCAGCAGCGCTCAGGGTGCGGAGACCCAGTACTTC
CASSAQGAETQYF
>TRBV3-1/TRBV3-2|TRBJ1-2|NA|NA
TGTGCCAGTTCCGCACCAGGGAGGCGAAATGGCTACACCTTC
CASSAPGRRNGYTF
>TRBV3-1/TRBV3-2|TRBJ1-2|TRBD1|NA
TGTGCCAGCACAGGGACAGGTTACTATGGCTACACCTTC
CASTGTGYYGYTF
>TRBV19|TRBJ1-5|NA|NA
TGTGCCAGTAGTCCAGGACCTTCGGGTCAGGGGCTGAATCAGCCCCAGCATTTT
CASSPGPSGQGLNQPQHF
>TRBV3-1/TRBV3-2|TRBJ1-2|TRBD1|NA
TGTGCCAGCAGCCACTCCGACAGGGGGTCTGGCTACACCTTC
CASSHSDRGSGYTF
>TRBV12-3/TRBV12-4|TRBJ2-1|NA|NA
TGTGCCACCAAAACGGGGGGCGCGGGGGAGCAGTTCTTC
CATKTGGAGEQFF
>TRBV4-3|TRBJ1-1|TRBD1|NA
TGCGCCAGCAGCCAAGACAGGGGGCTTGTCACTGAAGCTTTCTTT
CASSQDRGLVTEAFF
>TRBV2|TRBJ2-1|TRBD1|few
TGTGCCAGCAGAGCAGGGGGCAATGAGCAGTTCTTC
CASRAGGNEQFF
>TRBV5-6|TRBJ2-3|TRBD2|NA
TGTGCCAGCAGCTTGGCGCGGGGGGCAGATACGCAGTATTTT
CASSLARGADTQYF
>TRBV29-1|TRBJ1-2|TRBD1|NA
TGCAGCGACGATCCGGGACAGGGAAGCTATGGCTACACCTTC
CSDDPGQGSYGYTF
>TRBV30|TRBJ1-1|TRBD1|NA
TGTGCCTGGAGTGGGGGACAGGGGATACGGCTTTTGAACACTGAAGCTTTCTTT
CAWSGGQGIRLLNTEAFF